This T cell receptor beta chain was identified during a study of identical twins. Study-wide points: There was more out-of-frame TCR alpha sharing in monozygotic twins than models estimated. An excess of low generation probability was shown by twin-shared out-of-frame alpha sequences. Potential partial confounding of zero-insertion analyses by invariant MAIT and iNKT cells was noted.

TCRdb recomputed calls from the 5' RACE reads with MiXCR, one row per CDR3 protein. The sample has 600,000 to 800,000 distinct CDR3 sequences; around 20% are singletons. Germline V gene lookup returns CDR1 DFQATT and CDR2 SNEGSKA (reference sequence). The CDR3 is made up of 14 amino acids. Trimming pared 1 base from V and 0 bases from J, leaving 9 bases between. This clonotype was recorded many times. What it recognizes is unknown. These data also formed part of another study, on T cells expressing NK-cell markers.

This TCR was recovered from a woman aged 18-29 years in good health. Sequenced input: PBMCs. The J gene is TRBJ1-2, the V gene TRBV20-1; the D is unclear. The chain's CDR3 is CSARAELPNYGYTF. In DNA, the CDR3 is TGCAGTGCTAGAGCAGAGTTACCTAACTATGGCTACACCTTC.